This is a list of T cell receptor beta chains from one sample in a study of CD8+ T cells in alopecia areata. Some clones are missing from TCRdb's copy, which holds only in-frame ones; the method was immunoSEQ multiplex PCR. The table records under 350,000 clones, roughly 50% of them present only once. Sequences were derived from CD4+ T cells sorted from blood, sampled at week 24, from a patient treated with tofacitinib. The origin of the receptors is a human donor with alopecia areata. Each CDR3 is given with its conserved first and last residue. The order of the fields is J gene, V gene, clone size, D gene, CDR3 DNA, CDR3 protein. A D gene is named only where the DNA matches it firmly. Part of the rows lack a size; the others show once, few, many or a class for expanded clones.

TRBJ1-2 | TRBV2 | - | - | TGTGCCAGCAGTGAAGCGCCACGTCTGTCTGGCTACACCTTC | CASSEAPRLSGYTF
TRBJ2-6 | TRBV29-1 | - | - | TGCAGCGTTGCAGGGTCGGCGGCTGGGGCCAACGTCCTGACTTTC | CSVAGSAAGANVLTF
TRBJ1-2 | TRBV2 | - | - | TGTGCCAGCAGTGAAAAACGGGACTATGGCTACACCTTC | CASSEKRDYGYTF
TRBJ2-1 | TRBV30 | - | - | TGTGCCTGGAGGGGTCACAATGAGCAGTTCTTC | CAWRGHNEQFF
TRBJ2-3 | TRBV7-2 | - | - | TGTGCCAGCAGCTTAGCCGCGCCTACTAGCACAGATACGCAGTATTTT | CASSLAAPTSTDTQYF
TRBJ2-5 | TRBV7-7 | - | TRBD1 | TGTGCTAGCAGCGCAGGGACAGCGCTAGGGGTGACCCAGTACTTC | CASSAGTALGVTQYF
TRBJ2-7 | TRBV6-1 | - | - | TGTGCCAGCAGTGAAGGGCCTCGGTCGTACGAGCAGTACTTC | CASSEGPRSYEQYF
TRBJ1-1 | TRBV5-6 | - | - | TGTGCCAGCAGCTTGGGGAGGCGAGGGGTCACTGAAGCTTTCTTT | CASSLGRRGVTEAFF
TRBJ2-4 | TRBV2 | few | TRBD2 | TGTGCCAGCAATCAGCGGGGAGGCATTCAGTACTTC | CASNQRGGIQYF
TRBJ2-7 | TRBV4-2 | - | TRBD1 | TGTGCCAGCAGCCCTCGGGACAGATGGGGCTACGAGCAGTACTTC | CASSPRDRWGYEQYF
TRBJ2-1 | TRBV6-5 | - | - | TGTGCCAGCAGTTACGATCTCCGGGGGCAAAATGAGCAGTTCTTC | CASSYDLRGQNEQFF
TRBJ1-5 | TRBV4-2 | - | - | TGTGCCAGCAGCCAAATTAAGGGGAATCAGCCCCAGCATTTT | CASSQIKGNQPQHF
TRBJ2-3 | TRBV4-3 | - | - | TGCGCCAGCAGCCAAGAGGGGGATGGGGATACGCAGTATTTT | CASSQEGDGDTQYF
TRBJ2-5 | TRBV27 | once | TRBD1 | TGTGCCAGCAGTTTAACCTGGACAGGGCTCGTGAGGGAGACCCAGTACTTC | CASSLTWTGLVRETQYF
TRBJ2-7 | TRBV19 | - | TRBD1 | TGTGCCAGTAGTGGGACAGGGGGGACCTACGAGCAGTACTTC | CASSGTGGTYEQYF
TRBJ1-5 | TRBV30 | few | - | TGTGCCTGGAGTGTTGGACGTCAGCCCCAGCATTTT | CAWSVGRQPQHF
TRBJ2-5 | TRBV7-9 | - | TRBD1 | TGTGCCAGCAGCCCCAGGGACAGCCTTCAAGAGACCCAGTACTTC | CASSPRDSLQETQYF
TRBJ2-7 | TRBV11-1 | - | - | TGTGCCAGCAGCTTAGGGGTGGAACACCTGTCCTACGAGCAGTACTTC | CASSLGVEHLSYEQYF